This TCR beta chain originates from a study of T cells in Graves' hyperthyroidism and ophthalmopathy. In germline, CDR1 is SGHTA, CDR2 FQGNSA. There are 15 residues in the CDR3. Lactation, pregnancy, other autoimmune disease or uncontrolled infection led to exclusion of patients. Note on this clonotype: As yet, its antigen is unknown. The junction departs from the called germline gene at one end, perhaps through a read error.

RNA transcripts were the template for amplifying TCR beta CDR3 regions. The HTBI set primed first-round TCR CDR3 RT-PCR. TCRdb independently ran MiXCR on the multiplex PCR reads; one entry per CDR3 protein. This table has nearly 750,000 distinct CDR3 sequences, around 40% appearing once. Study-level findings and limits: The model predicted ophthalmopathy a median around 6 months before onset.

The TCR comes from a woman aged 35 to 49 with Graves' hyperthyroidism. The specimen was blood. The rearrangement uses TRBV7-2 and TRBJ1-5, with a possible D match to TRBD1 (5 bases). For the CDR3, the DNA is TGTGCCAGCAGCTTAGAAGTGCGGGGGAATCGGCCCCAGCATTTT. Translating gives CASSLEVRGNRPQHF. Looking up the rest from reference TRBV7-2 and TRBJ1-5 gives the full variable domain: GAGVSQSPSNKVTEKGKDVELRCDPISGHTALYWYRQSLGQGLEFLIYFQGNSAPDKSGLPSDRFSAERTGGSVSTLTIQRTQQEDSAVYLCASSLEVRGNRPQHFGDGTRLSIL.